A selection of T cell receptor beta chains follows, all from one sample in a study of T-cell memory formation after mild COVID-19. TCRdb reprocessed the 5' RACE reads via MiXCR and lists one record per CDR3 protein. Here the sample spans 380,000 or so distinct CDR3 sequences, under 15% being singletons. Sequencing was done on a sample of PBMCs or a T cell subset sorted from them (not recorded which). These TCRs come from a man aged 18 to 30 who had mild COVID-19 (a few samples of this study predate the infection). Cell type and time point are not known. CDR3s include the opening cysteine and the closing phenylalanine or tryptophan. Each record gives: J gene, V gene, D gene, clone size, CDR3 DNA, CDR3 protein. D genes are given only for firm matches. Not every row has a clone size; where given, it reads once, few, many or a size class.

>TRBJ2-7|TRBV5-1|TRBD1|many
TGCGCCAGCAGCTCGCTAGGGACAGCTACCTACGAGCAGTACTTC
CASSSLGTATYEQYF
>TRBJ1-2|TRBV5-1|.|.
TGCGCCAGCAGTCCGACCGGGGCCTTTAGTGGCTATGGCTACACCTTC
CASSPTGAFSGYGYTF
>TRBJ2-1|TRBV5-1|TRBD2|.
TGCGCCAGCAGCTTGTCCGGGACTAGAAACAATGAGCAGTTCTTC
CASSLSGTRNNEQFF
>TRBJ1-3|TRBV4-2|.|few
TGTGCCAGCAGCCAAGTAGCCGAGGACACCATATATTTT
CASSQVAEDTIYF
>TRBJ2-3|TRBV24-1|.|few
TGTGCCACCAGTGAGGCCCAGACAGATACGCAGTATTTT
CATSEAQTDTQYF
>TRBJ2-2|TRBV28|.|.
TGTGCCAGCAGTCCCCCCGGGGAGGTGACCGGGGAGCTGTTTTTT
CASSPPGEVTGELFF
>TRBJ2-7|TRBV6-2/TRBV6-3|.|.
TGTGCCAGCAGTTTCAAGGAGACCTACGAGCAGTACTTC
CASSFKETYEQYF
>TRBJ2-1|TRBV10-3|TRBD2|many
TGTGCCATCAGCAAAATGGCGGGGGGGCTCAATGAGCAGTTCTTC
CAISKMAGGLNEQFF
>TRBJ1-2|TRBV5-1|.|few
TGCGCCAGCAGCCTAGGGGGTTTCAGTGGCTACACCTTC
CASSLGGFSGYTF
>TRBJ2-5|TRBV5-1|.|many
TGCGCCAGCAGCTTGGGGGCGGAAGAGACCCAGTACTTC
CASSLGAEETQYF
>TRBJ2-1|TRBV12-3/TRBV12-4|TRBD2|few
TGTGCCAGCAGACCCACTAGCGGGGGTTTCAATGAGCAGTTCTTC
CASRPTSGGFNEQFF
>TRBJ1-5|TRBV7-9|TRBD1|few
TGTGCCAGCAGCACCGACAGGGAAGGGGATCAGCCCCAGCATTTT
CASSTDREGDQPQHF
>TRBJ1-1|TRBV10-3|.|few
TGTGCCATCAGTGAGTCCGCTTTCCGTAGGACTGAAGCTTTCTTT
CAISESAFRRTEAFF
>TRBJ1-1|TRBV18|.|few
TGTGCCAGCTCACCACAACCTTCCAGGGGAGGGACTGAAGCTTTCTTT
CASSPQPSRGGTEAFF
>TRBJ1-4|TRBV11-2|.|few
TGTGCCAGCAGCCTTTGGGGGGATGAAAAACTGTTTTTT
CASSLWGDEKLFF
>TRBJ1-6|TRBV7-2|.|.
TGTGCCAGCAGCTTACGGGGGGAAATATATAATTCACCCCTCCACTTT
CASSLRGEIYNSPLHF
>TRBJ2-6|TRBV6-6|.|.
TGTGCCAGCACCCACCAGAGTGCCGGGGCCAACGTCCTGACTTTC
CASTHQSAGANVLTF
>TRBJ2-3|TRBV5-1|TRBD1|many
TGCGCCAGCAGCCGGGACAGGGGATCAGATACGCAGTATTTT
CASSRDRGSDTQYF
>TRBJ2-5|TRBV7-3|.|few
TGTGCCAGCAGCTCTCCCTCAGCGGAAGAGACCCAGTACTTC
CASSSPSAEETQYF
>TRBJ1-1|TRBV12-3/TRBV12-4|.|many
TGTGCCAGCAGTTTGGAGGTGATGAACACTGAAGCTTTCTTT
CASSLEVMNTEAFF
>TRBJ1-6|TRBV20-1|.|few
TGCAGTGCTAGATCAGAGAATTCACCCCTCCACTTT
CSARSENSPLHF
>TRBJ2-5|TRBV7-9|.|few
TGTGCCAGCAGCCAAAGGCCCCAAGAGACCCAGTACTTC
CASSQRPQETQYF
>TRBJ2-3|TRBV10-2|TRBD2|many
TGCGCCAGCAGTGACGGGGGGAGGACAGATACGCAGTATTTT
CASSDGGRTDTQYF
>TRBJ1-1|TRBV4-1|.|.
TGCGCCAGCAGCCAAGTTTTTCTTGACAGCGAAGCTTTCTTT
CASSQVFLDSEAFF
>TRBJ1-6|TRBV9|TRBD1|.
TGTGCCAGCAGCCCCAGGGACAGGGTGCACTCACCCCTCCACTTT
CASSPRDRVHSPLHF
>TRBJ1-1|TRBV12-3/TRBV12-4|TRBD1|.
TGTGCCAGCATTTCAGGGGGCGGGAGCACTGAAGCTTTCTTT
CASISGGGSTEAFF
>TRBJ2-3|TRBV4-1|.|many
TGCGCCAGCAGCCAAGAGGGGATACGACTTAGCACAGATACGCAGTATTTT
CASSQEGIRLSTDTQYF